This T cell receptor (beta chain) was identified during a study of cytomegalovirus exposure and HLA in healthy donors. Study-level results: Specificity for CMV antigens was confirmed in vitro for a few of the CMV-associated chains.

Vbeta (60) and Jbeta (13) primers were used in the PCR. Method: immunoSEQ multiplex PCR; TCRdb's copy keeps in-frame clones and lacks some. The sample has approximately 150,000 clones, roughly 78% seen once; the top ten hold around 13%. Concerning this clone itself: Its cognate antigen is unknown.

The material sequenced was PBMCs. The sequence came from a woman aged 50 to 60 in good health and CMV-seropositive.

CDR3 amino acids: CASSGGRGGGSPTQYF. As DNA, the CDR3 is TGTGCCAGCAGCGGGGGACGGGGCGGGGGCTCTCCTACGCAGTATTTT. The chain employs TRBV5-4 and TRBJ2-3, with D tentatively TRBD2 (7 bases). V was trimmed by 4 bases and J by 8 bases, leaving 23 bases between them. The CDR3 totals 16 residues. Looked up from germline, CDR1 is SGHNT and CDR2 is YYREEE (reference sequence).